The present TCR beta chain was sequenced within a study of T cells in Graves' hyperthyroidism and ophthalmopathy. Study results and caveats: In the blood, most expanded thyroid clonotypes above 0.001 appeared as well.

TCR beta CDR3 regions were amplified from RNA. An initial round of RT-PCR targeting the TCR CDR3 relied on the HTBI primer set. TCRdb passed the multiplex PCR reads through MiXCR, listing each CDR3 protein once. The table has about 360,000 distinct CDR3 sequences, 19% seen once; the top ten hold around 4%. CDR1 and CDR2 from the germline V gene are MNHNS and SASEGT. The CDR3 is 19 residues long. V was pared by 4 bases and J by 2 bases, with 24 bases between. This clonotype was observed many times. Its specificity is not known. The sequenced sample was blood. The genes are TRBV6-1 and TRBJ1-5; maybe TRBD1 (6 bases). This receptor was identified in a woman under 30 with Graves' hyperthyroidism. The CDR3 nucleotides read TGTGCCAGCAGTGCTAAAGGGACCTTCCAGGGGTGTTGCAATCAGCCCCAGCATTTT. As protein: CASSAKGTFQGCCNQPQHF.